The 12 T cell receptor beta chains presented below share a single source sample, sequenced in a study of response to subunit inactivated influenza vaccine. Each CDR3 protein is one row after TCRdb ran MiXCR on the RT-PCR reads. This table has hundreds of thousands of distinct CDR3 sequences, 11% to 15% appearing once. The sequencing used PBMCs from blood, collected around 14 days before vaccination. Receptors were obtained from a man between 50 and 59 years old who received an inactivated influenza vaccine.

This clonotype was seen more than once but under ten times. This chain connects TRBV20-1 to TRBJ2-4; no clear D. Germline CDR1 DFQATT, CDR2 SNEGSKA (reference sequence). This CDR3 is 15 amino acids long. V shed 5 bases and J shed 0 bases, with 14 bases lying between them. This CDR3 reads CSASESELAKNIQYF. DNA of the CDR3: TGCAGTGCTTCGGAATCCGAGCTAGCCAAAAACATTCAGTACTTC.

This clonotype was observed a few times. The chain combines TRBV29-1 with TRBJ2-5; the D gene is possibly TRBD1 (5 bases). This CDR3 is built from 12 residues. V was shortened by 7 bases and J by 2 bases, with 11 bases between the two germline ends. The germline V gene encodes CDR1 SQVTM and CDR2 ANQGSEA. The CDR3 DNA follows: TGCAGCGGTGACAGCGCTCAAGAGACCCAGTACTTC. Its translation is CSGDSAQETQYF.

V usage is TRBV10-3 and J usage is TRBJ2-3; D perhaps matches TRBD2 (5 bases). V gave up 6 bases and J gave up 2 bases, with 12 bases separating them. Germline V gene sequence: CDR1 ENHRY, CDR2 SYGVKD. The CDR3 is 14 amino acids. CDR3 coding DNA: TGTGCCATCAGAGAGGGAAGTTACACAGATACGCAGTATTTT. Protein product: CAIREGSYTDTQYF.

This clonotype was found a few times. The CDR3 here is CASSSRVAGGLLYEQYF. CDR3 DNA: TGTGCCAGCAGCTCTCGGGTAGCGGGAGGTTTACTCTACGAGCAGTACTTC. The V call is TRBV13, the J call TRBJ2-7; 10 nucleotides align to TRBD2. CDR3 length equals 17 residues. Germline V CDR1 and CDR2: PRHDT, FYEKMQ (reference sequence). V trimming: 4 bases; J trimming: 3 bases; junction bases outside the gene matches: 12.

This sequence joins TRBV27 and TRBJ2-1; the match to TRBD2 covers 7 bases. Germline CDR1 reads MNHEY; CDR2 reads SMNVEV (reference sequence). Trimming cost V 10 bases and J 9 bases; bases outside gene matches: 6. This CDR3 comprises 11 residues. CDR3 sequence: CATGGYVEQFF. Written as DNA, the CDR3 is TGTGCCACCGGGGGGTATGTTGAGCAGTTCTTC.

Concerning this clonotype itself: One end of the junction does not line up with germline, which may come from a read error. The chain carries TRBV12-3 or TRBV12-4 and TRBJ2-1; 11 nucleotides agree with TRBD2. The CDR3 covers 18 residues. The CDR3 DNA follows: TGTGCCAGCTGTTTAGGAACAGCGGGACTAGCGGTCGGGAGTGAGCAGTTCTTC. Amino acids: CASCLGTAGLAVGSEQFF.

Concerning this clonotype: One base away lies a much larger clone, so this may be a sequencing read error. The chain has TRBV5-1 and TRBJ2-3, with D tentatively TRBD1 or TRBD2 (6 bases each). CDR1 and CDR2 from the germline V gene are SGHRS and YFSETQ. This CDR3 is built from 16 residues. CDR3 nucleotides: TGCGTCAGCAGCTTGGAGGGACACCCTAGCACAGATACGCAGTATTTT. Translating it yields CVSSLEGHPSTDTQYF. Full variable domain (remainder filled in from reference TRBV5-1 and TRBJ2-3): KAGVTQTPRYLIKTRGQQVTLSCSPISGHRSVSWYQQTPGQGLQFLFEYFSETQRNKGNFPGRFSGRQFSNSRSEMNVSTLELGDSALYLCVSSLEGHPSTDTQYFGPGTRLTVL.

This clonotype was seen a handful of times. CDR3 DNA sequence: TGTGCGCCGGCAGGAGCCAACACCGGGGAGCTGTTTTTT. It translates to CAPAGANTGELFF. The V and J genes are TRBV7-4 and TRBJ2-2; no clear D gene. The CDR3 extends over 13 amino acids. Germline V gives CDR1 SGHVT, CDR2 SQSDAQ.

The chain links TRBV18 to TRBJ2-3; maybe TRBD2 (5 bases). The germline V gene has CDR1 KGHSH and CDR2 LQKENI. The CDR3 spans 13 residues. V lost 2 bases and J 9 bases, leaving 12 bases between the germline ends. Here the CDR3 reads CASSPSEGPTQYF. CDR3 coding DNA: TGTGCCAGCTCACCATCAGAGGGTCCAACGCAGTATTTT.

The chain recombines TRBV29-1 with TRBJ1-1; no firm D call. This CDR3 contains 13 residues. The V gene's germline CDR1 is SQVTM and CDR2 ANQGSEA. Trimming left V 6 bases short and J 5 bases short, with 16 bases between. In nucleotides, the CDR3 is TGCAGCGTCTCCACCGGCTATGGAACTGAAGCTTTCTTT. It translates to CSVSTGYGTEAFF. The full variable domain, in which reference TRBV29-1 and TRBJ1-1 provide the parts outside the CDR3, is SAVISQKPSRDICQRGTSLTIQCQVDSQVTMMFWYRQQPGQSLTLIATANQGSEATYESGFVIDKFPISRPNLTFSTLTVSNMSPEDSSIYLCSVSTGYGTEAFFGQGTRLTVV.

The chain couples TRBV6-1 to TRBJ1-4; possible D gene TRBD1, 6 bases. Trimming left V 5 bases short and J 8 bases short, with 18 bases between. Germline CDR1 MNHNS, CDR2 SASEGT. The CDR3 covers 15 residues. The CDR3 bases are TGTGCCAGCAGTCCCCTGGGGGGCGGGTTCGAAAAACTGTTTTTT. It yields the protein CASSPLGGGFEKLFF.

The chain joins TRBV6-2 or TRBV6-3 to TRBJ2-7; 10 bases agree with TRBD1. Germline CDR1 reads MNHEY; CDR2 reads SVGEGT. The CDR3 loop spans 16 amino acids. Unmatched junction bases numbered 13, after V lost 4 bases and J lost 7 bases. The CDR3 region has the DNA TGTGCCAGCAGTTCCCCGTTGGGACAGGGGTTGAATGAGCAGTACTTC. Its translation is CASSSPLGQGLNEQYF.